The next 8 T cell receptor beta chains were all read from a single sample in a study of shared clonotypes between healthy human individuals. Profiling relied on immunoSEQ multiplex PCR, and the TCRdb table lists in-frame clones only, not all of them. In the table there are approximately 1,500,000 clones, 96% of which are singletons. The sequencing sample was made of naive CD4+ T cells sorted from blood. The subset here: CD45RA+ positively selected. The receptor set was obtained from a man aged 25 to 40 in good health.

V usage is TRBV11-3 and J usage is TRBJ2-6; weak D call: TRBD1 (6 bases). The V gene's germline CDR1 is SGHNT and CDR2 YENEEA. The CDR3 is made up of 15 amino acids. V gave up 5 bases and J gave up 2 bases, with 10 bases separating them. The CDR3, as DNA: TGTGCCAGCAGCCCCACAGGGCCTGGGGCCAACGTCCTGACTTTC. Protein product: CASSPTGPGANVLTF.

The chain combines TRBV25-1 with TRBJ2-3; TRBD2 matches at 10 bases. With 6 bases clipped from V and 2 bases from J, the junction kept 8 bases outside the gene matches. Germline V gene data show CDR1 as MGHDK and CDR2 as SYGVNS. The CDR3 runs to 16 residues. The DNA for the CDR3 is TGTGCCAGCAGCAAAATAACTAGCGGGATCACAGATACGCAGTATTTT. Translated: CASSKITSGITDTQYF.

The J gene is TRBJ1-5, the V gene TRBV4-3; no clear D gene. The CDR3 is 13 amino acids. V was clipped by 2 bases and J by 2 bases, with 4 bases between them. Germline V gene sequence: CDR1 LGHNA, CDR2 YSLEER. For the CDR3, the DNA is TGCGCCAGCAGCCAACGCGGCAATCAGCCCCAGCATTTT. Its translation: CASSQRGNQPQHF.

The V call is TRBV20-1, the J call TRBJ2-5, with D hard to call. Per the germline V gene, CDR1 is DFQATT and CDR2 is SNEGSKA (reference sequence). The V gene lost 5 bases and the J gene lost 5 bases, with 9 bases spanning the gap. The CDR3 covers 11 residues. CDR3 region: CSAHARETQYF. In DNA, the CDR3 is TGCAGTGCTCACGCTAGGGAGACCCAGTACTTC.

The rearrangement joins TRBV9 to TRBJ2-7, with D possibly being TRBD1 or TRBD2 (7 bases each). The CDR3 spans 14 residues. CDR1 is SGDLS and CDR2 is YYNGEE in the germline V gene. Trimming removed 3 bases from V and 5 bases from J, with 15 bases in between. CDR3 in DNA: TGTGCCAGCAGCGCCCGGGGAGGGGGCAACGAGCAGTACTTC. Translating gives CASSARGGGNEQYF.

The chain is built from TRBV15 and TRBJ2-7; 8 nucleotides match TRBD1. Per the germline V gene, CDR1 is LNHNV and CDR2 is YYDKDF (reference sequence). V was clipped by 0 bases and J by 4 bases; unmatched bases: 11. CDR3 size: 17 residues. CDR3 protein: CATSRDRARGQVYEQYF. The CDR3 DNA sequence: TGTGCCACCAGCAGAGATCGGGCCAGGGGGCAAGTGTACGAGCAGTACTTC.

The chain uses TRBV20-1 and TRBJ2-3; no reliable D call. Trimming took 3 bases from V and 14 from J, leaving 15 bases between them. Looked up from germline, CDR1 is DFQATT and CDR2 is SNEGSKA (reference sequence). The CDR3 consists of 11 residues. The CDR3 region has the DNA TGCAGTGCTAGGGTGTCGGAATTCGTGTATTTT. Translation: CSARVSEFVYF.

This chain uses TRBV7-5 with TRBJ1-2. TRBV7-5 is deemed a pseudogene. This CDR3 has 13 amino acids. For the CDR3, the DNA is TGTGTCAGAAGCGTACCCAGTGGAGATGGCTACACCTTC. Amino acid sequence: CVRSVPSGDGYTF.